These 20 T cell receptor beta chains originate from one sample sequenced in a study of T cell repertoires in breast cancer. During the second nested PCR, blocking oligonucleotides suppressed genes that were not paired. TCRdb reprocessed the emulsion pairing reads via MiXCR and lists one record per CDR3 protein. The repertoire consists of roughly 38,000 distinct CDR3 sequences, with 35% to 50% occurring once and the leading ten covering around 60%. The expanded emulsion RT-PCR method captured paired alpha and beta chains from CD8+ T cells. The sample comprised CD8+ T cells. The receptors were sampled from a pool of human donors with breast cancer or a healthy control (not recorded which).

This clonotype was observed a few times. The CDR3 loop reads CASTLDKTEAFF. The CDR3, as DNA: TGTGCCAGCACCCTAGACAAGACTGAAGCTTTCTTT. This sequence joins TRBV5-8 and TRBJ1-1; the D is unclear. Trimming stripped 6 bases from V and 5 bases from J, with 11 bases between. Germline CDR1 reads SGHTS; CDR2 reads YDEGEE. The CDR3 sequence is 12 residues long.

The rearrangement links TRBV2 to TRBJ2-3, with 14 bases matching TRBD2. Looked up from germline, CDR1 is SNHLY and CDR2 is FYNNEI. V shed 7 bases, J shed 3 bases, and the junction held 9 bases outside the gene matches. This CDR3 region has 17 residues. The CDR3 loop reads CASTTGTSGRRTDTQYF. In DNA form, the CDR3 reads TGTGCCAGCACCACCGGGACTAGCGGGAGACGTACAGATACGCAGTATTTT.

V and J are TRBV10-1 and TRBJ2-3, with TRBD2 identical over 7 bases. V lost 6 bases and J lost 1; bases outside the gene matches: 7. CDR3 length: 15 amino acids. Germline V gives CDR1 WNHNN, CDR2 SYGVQD (reference sequence). The DNA for the CDR3 is TGCGCCAGCAGCGACGCCAGCGGGGGCACAGATACGCAGTATTTT. Its translation: CASSDASGGTDTQYF.

The chain uses TRBV3-1 and TRBJ2-7; D possibly corresponds to TRBD1 (6 bases). Trimming removed 4 bases at V and 2 bases at J, with 12 bases between. CDR3 length equals 14 residues. The germline gives CDR1 LGHDT, CDR2 YNNKEL (reference sequence). The CDR3 is CASSRGPDAYEQYF. The DNA of the CDR3 is TGTGCCAGCAGCCGGGGGCCGGACGCCTACGAGCAGTACTTC.

The table lists this clonotype with a few counts. The chain employs TRBV5-1 and TRBJ2-5; TRBD1 aligns across 8 bases. J lost 3 bases, V lost 4 bases, and 8 bases had no gene match. CDR3 size: 15 residues. Germline V gene data show CDR1 as SGHRS and CDR2 as YFSETQ. The CDR3 coding sequence is TGCGCCAGCAGCCCCTGGGGACAGGCTAAAGAGACCCAGTACTTC. This gives the protein CASSPWGQAKETQYF.

In this sample, this clonotype turned up a few times. The chain links TRBV20-1 to TRBJ2-5; the D gene could be TRBD1 or TRBD2 (5 bases each). The germline gives CDR1 DFQATT, CDR2 SNEGSKA (reference sequence). The CDR3 is made up of 12 amino acids. Here the CDR3 reads CSAYERGETQYF. CDR3 bases: TGCAGCGCTTATGAGAGGGGTGAGACCCAGTACTTC.

This clonotype appeared a few times. The chain carries TRBV2 and TRBJ2-1; no definite D call. CDR1 SNHLY and CDR2 FYNNEI come from the germline V gene. CDR3 length equals 14 residues. Trimming cost V 6 bases and J 8 bases, with 17 bases left between them. CDR3 sequence reads: CASSADTRWDEQFF. DNA of the CDR3: TGTGCCAGCAGCGCCGACACCCGTTGGGATGAGCAGTTCTTC.

The CDR3 here is CASRTGTDSYEQYF. CDR3 nucleotide sequence: TGTGCCAGTAGGACCGGGACGGACTCCTACGAGCAGTACTTC. The chain couples TRBV19 to TRBJ2-7, with D perhaps matching TRBD1 or TRBD2 (5 bases each). From germline, CDR1 is LNHDA and CDR2 SQIVND (reference sequence). V lost 6 bases, J lost 0 bases, and 12 bases lay in between. CDR3 length: 14 amino acids.

As concerns this clonotype: A much larger clone lies a single base off, so this may be a read error. The CDR3 DNA sequence: TGCGCCAGCATGCTTACCGGGTCCACTGACCAGGAGCAGCTCTTC. It translates to CASMLTGSTDQEQLF. J is TRBJ2-1 and V is TRBV5-1; no firm D call. Germline values: CDR1 SGHRS, CDR2 YFSETQ. There are 15 residues in the CDR3.

This clonotype appeared a few times. This chain links TRBV20-1 with TRBJ1-4, with D perhaps matching TRBD1 (5 bases). The CDR3 covers 13 residues. Looked up from germline, CDR1 is DFQATT and CDR2 is SNEGSKA (reference sequence). With 7 bases removed from V and 5 bases from J, the gap between germline ends came to 14 bases. The CDR3 loop reads CSVEGSGNEKLFF. The DNA for the CDR3 is TGCAGTGTTGAGGGGTCGGGGAATGAAAAACTGTTTTTT.

This clonotype was counted a few times. CDR3 coding DNA: TGCGCCAGCAGCTTGGGCGGGACAGCTGGAAACACCATATATTTT. This codes for CASSLGGTAGNTIYF. This sequence joins TRBV5-1 and TRBJ1-3; 7 nucleotides match TRBD1. V was clipped by 0 bases and J by 2 bases; unmatched bases: 2. Germline-derived CDR1 and CDR2 are SGHRS and YFSETQ. The CDR3 runs to 15 residues.

The genes are TRBV14 and TRBJ1-1; D may be TRBD1 (5 bases). The CDR3 extends over 18 amino acids. CDR1 and CDR2 from the germline V gene are SGHDN and FVKESK. V shed 1 base and J shed 1 base, with 19 bases lying between them. The CDR3 DNA reads TGTGCCAGCAGCCAAGCCCGTGAGCAGGGCTATCGGAACACTGAAGCTTTCTTT. As protein: CASSQAREQGYRNTEAFF.

At least ten counts were recorded for this clonotype. The V call is TRBV28, the J call TRBJ1-1; a possible D gene is TRBD1 (5 bases). The CDR3 runs 14 residues. V lost 3 bases and J 5 bases, leaving 13 bases between the germline ends. The germline V gene has CDR1 MDHEN and CDR2 SYDVKM. CDR3 coding DNA: TGTGCCAGCAGTTTTCCGGGGGTAAGGACTGAAGCTTTCTTT. As protein: CASSFPGVRTEAFF.

The V call is TRBV2, the J call TRBJ2-5; 9 nucleotides align to TRBD1. With 5 bases clipped from V and 10 bases from J, the junction kept 11 bases outside the gene matches. The CDR3 is 14 residues long. In germline, CDR1 is SNHLY, CDR2 FYNNEI. The CDR3 nucleotides read TGTGCCAGCAGTAAAACAGGGGGCGACGTTAACCAGTACTTC. It translates to CASSKTGGDVNQYF.

This clonotype was recorded at least ten times. In DNA form, the CDR3 reads TGTGCCAGCAGTGAACGGTCCTATGGCTACACCTTC. It encodes CASSERSYGYTF. V is TRBV6-1 and J is TRBJ1-2; no reliable D call. This CDR3 has 12 amino acids. The V end was cut by 2 bases, the J end by 4 bases, with 5 bases between. Germline CDR1 MNHNS, CDR2 SASEGT.

The CDR3 is CASSGGGYSYEQYF. In DNA, the CDR3 is TGTGCCAGCAGTGGGGGGGGTTACTCCTACGAGCAGTACTTC. V gene TRBV9 combines with J gene TRBJ2-7, with 7 positions matching TRBD2. In germline, CDR1 is SGDLS, CDR2 YYNGEE. The CDR3 is 14 residues long. The trim removed 5 bases at V and 0 bases at J, leaving 5 bases unmatched.

The gene calls are TRBV4-1 and TRBJ1-5; 7 positions match TRBD1. The CDR3 sequence is 15 residues long. Per the germline V gene, CDR1 is MGHRA and CDR2 is YSYEKL. The V segment lost 3 bases and the J segment 3 bases; nucleotides outside the gene matches: 5. The CDR3 sequence is CASSHLDRVNQPQHF. The CDR3 DNA reads as TGCGCCAGCAGCCATCTCGACAGGGTCAATCAGCCCCAGCATTTT.

The chain combines TRBV2 with TRBJ1-1; 11 nucleotides match TRBD1. This CDR3 is 13 amino acids long. Germline-derived CDR1 and CDR2 are SNHLY and FYNNEI. V trimming: 9 bases; J trimming: 6 bases; junction bases outside the gene matches: 6. The chain's CDR3 is CASYGTGGSEAFF. CDR3 nucleotide sequence: TGTGCCAGTTACGGGACAGGGGGGTCTGAAGCTTTCTTT.

The chain links TRBV5-1 to TRBJ2-4, with 8 positions matching TRBD2. This CDR3 is 16 amino acids long. V lost 3 bases to trimming and J lost 1 base; unmatched junction nucleotides: 6. Germline-derived CDR1 and CDR2 are SGHRS and YFSETQ. CDR3 in amino acids: CASSSGTSEAKNIQYF. The DNA for the CDR3 is TGCGCCAGCAGCTCCGGGACTAGTGAGGCCAAAAACATTCAGTACTTC.

This clonotype was observed a single time. This rearrangement joins TRBV7-2 to TRBJ2-2; no clear D gene. The length of the CDR3 is 15 residues. The V end lost 2 bases, the J end lost 5 bases, and 12 bases lay between the germline ends. Germline loops: CDR1 SGHTA, CDR2 FQGNSA. In nucleotides, the CDR3 is TGTGCCAGCAGCTTAACAGCAGCGTGGACCGGGGAGCTGTTTTTT. Amino acids: CASSLTAAWTGELFF.